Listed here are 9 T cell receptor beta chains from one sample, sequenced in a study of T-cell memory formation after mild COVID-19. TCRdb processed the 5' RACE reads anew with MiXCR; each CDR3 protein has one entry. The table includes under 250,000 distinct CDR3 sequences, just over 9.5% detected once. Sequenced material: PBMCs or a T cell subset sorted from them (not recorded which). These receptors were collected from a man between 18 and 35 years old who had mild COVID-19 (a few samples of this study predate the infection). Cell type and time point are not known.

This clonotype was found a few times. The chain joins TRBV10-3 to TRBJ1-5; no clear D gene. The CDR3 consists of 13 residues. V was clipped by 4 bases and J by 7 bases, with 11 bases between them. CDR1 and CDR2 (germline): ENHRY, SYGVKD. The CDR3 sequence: CAISVERPQPQHF. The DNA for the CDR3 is TGTGCCATCAGTGTTGAAAGGCCGCAGCCCCAGCATTTT.

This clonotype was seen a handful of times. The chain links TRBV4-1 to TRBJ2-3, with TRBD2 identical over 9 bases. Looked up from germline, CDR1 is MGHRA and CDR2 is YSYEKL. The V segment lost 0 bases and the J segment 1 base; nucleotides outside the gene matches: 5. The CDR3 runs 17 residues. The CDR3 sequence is CASSQDWVAGGTDTQYF. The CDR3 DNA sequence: TGCGCCAGCAGCCAAGATTGGGTAGCGGGGGGCACAGATACGCAGTATTTT.

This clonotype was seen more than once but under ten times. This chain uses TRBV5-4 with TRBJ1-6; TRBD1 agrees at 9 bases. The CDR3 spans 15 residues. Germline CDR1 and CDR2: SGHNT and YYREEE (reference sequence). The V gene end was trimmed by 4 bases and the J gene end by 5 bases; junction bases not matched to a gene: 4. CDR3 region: CASSRRTGDNSPLHF. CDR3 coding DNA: TGTGCCAGCAGCAGGAGGACAGGGGATAATTCACCCCTCCACTTT.

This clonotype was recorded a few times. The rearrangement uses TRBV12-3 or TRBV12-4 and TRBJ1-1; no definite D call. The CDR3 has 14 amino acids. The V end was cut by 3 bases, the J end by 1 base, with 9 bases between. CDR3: CASSFGWQNTEAFF. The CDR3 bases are TGTGCCAGCAGTTTCGGTTGGCAGAACACTGAAGCTTTCTTT.

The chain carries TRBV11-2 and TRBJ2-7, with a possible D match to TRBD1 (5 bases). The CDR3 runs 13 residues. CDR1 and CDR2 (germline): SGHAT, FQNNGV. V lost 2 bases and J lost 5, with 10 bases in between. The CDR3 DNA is TGTGCCAGCAGCTTAACCAGGGTCGACGAGCAGTACTTC. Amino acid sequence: CASSLTRVDEQYF.

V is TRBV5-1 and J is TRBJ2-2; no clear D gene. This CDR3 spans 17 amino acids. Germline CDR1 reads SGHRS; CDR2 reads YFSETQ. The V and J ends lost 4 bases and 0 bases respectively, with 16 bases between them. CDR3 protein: CASSPTPPGSNTGELFF. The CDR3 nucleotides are TGCGCCAGCAGCCCGACGCCCCCGGGTTCGAACACCGGGGAGCTGTTTTTT. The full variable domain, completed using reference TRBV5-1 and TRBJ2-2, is KAGVTQTPRYLIKTRGQQVTLSCSPISGHRSVSWYQQTPGQGLQFLFEYFSETQRNKGNFPGRFSGRQFSNSRSEMNVSTLELGDSALYLCASSPTPPGSNTGELFFGEGSRLTVL.

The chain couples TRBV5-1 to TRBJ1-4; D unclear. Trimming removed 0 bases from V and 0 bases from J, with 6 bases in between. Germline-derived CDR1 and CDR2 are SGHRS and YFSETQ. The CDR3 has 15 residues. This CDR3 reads CASSLGEATNEKLFF. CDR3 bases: TGCGCCAGCAGCTTGGGCGAGGCAACTAATGAAAAACTGTTTTTT.

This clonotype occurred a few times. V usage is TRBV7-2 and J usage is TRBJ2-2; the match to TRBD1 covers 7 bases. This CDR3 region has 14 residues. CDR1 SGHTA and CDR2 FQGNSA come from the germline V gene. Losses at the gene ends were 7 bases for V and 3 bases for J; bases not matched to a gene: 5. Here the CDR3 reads CASTLDRHTGELFF. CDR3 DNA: TGTGCCAGCACATTGGACAGGCACACCGGGGAGCTGTTTTTT.

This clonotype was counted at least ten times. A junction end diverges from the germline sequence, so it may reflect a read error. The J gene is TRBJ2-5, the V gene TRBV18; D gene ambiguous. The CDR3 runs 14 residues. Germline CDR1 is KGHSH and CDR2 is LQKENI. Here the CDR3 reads CASSPPAREETQYF. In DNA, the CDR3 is TGTGCCAGCTCCCCACCCGCACGAGAAGAGACCCAGTACTTC.